The 9 T cell receptor beta chains below all came from one sample that was sequenced in a study of identical twins. TCRdb itself ran the 5' RACE reads through MiXCR, one entry per CDR3 protein. Of 700,000 or so distinct CDR3 sequences listed, 8% to 9% are singletons. The sample was also reused in another study, on yellow fever vaccine responses in identical twins.

The source material was PBMCs. All receptors come from a woman under 30 in good health.

This clonotype showed up many times. The genes are TRBV12-3 or TRBV12-4 and TRBJ2-3; tentatively, D is TRBD2 (6 bases). CDR3 length: 14 amino acids. Trimming shortened V by 6 bases and J by 3 bases, and 13 bases separated the two germline ends. This CDR3 is CASSSRLGTDTQYF. In DNA, the CDR3 is TGTGCCAGCAGCTCCCGACTAGGAACAGATACGCAGTATTTT.

This clonotype was counted at least ten times. The chain is built from TRBV27 and TRBJ2-2; 13 bases line up with TRBD2. Unmatched junction bases numbered 5, after V lost 5 bases and J lost 5 bases. The CDR3 is 16 amino acids. Germline V CDR1 and CDR2: MNHEY, SMNVEV (reference sequence). For the CDR3, the DNA is TGTGCCAGCAGTGGATGGACTAGCGGGAGTACCGGGGAGCTGTTTTTT. It is translated as CASSGWTSGSTGELFF.

The chain combines TRBV29-1 with TRBJ1-3; D call uncertain. CDR3 size: 13 residues. Trimming shortened V by 5 bases and J by 0 bases, and 8 bases separated the two germline ends. Per germline, CDR1 SQVTM and CDR2 ANQGSEA. CDR3 amino acids: CSVTVSSGNTIYF. Here the CDR3 DNA reads TGCAGCGTTACGGTGAGCTCTGGAAACACCATATATTTT.

This clonotype has only a few counts. The gene calls are TRBV28 and TRBJ2-3; the D gene is possibly TRBD1 (6 bases). The germline CDR1 and CDR2 sequences are MDHEN and SYDVKM. Trimming shortened V by 2 bases and J by 2 bases, and 8 bases separated the two germline ends. The CDR3 is made up of 14 amino acids. The CDR3 is CASSLPGVTDTQYF. The CDR3 DNA is TGTGCCAGCAGTTTACCAGGGGTCACAGATACGCAGTATTTT.

The chain couples TRBV3-1 to TRBJ1-1; D is unclear. Germline V gene data show CDR1 as LGHDT and CDR2 as YNNKEL (reference sequence). V was clipped by 2 bases and J by 3 bases, with 10 bases between them. The CDR3 has 14 residues. CDR3 coding DNA: TGTGCCAGCAGCCAACTTGGGTCTGACACTGAAGCTTTCTTT. Its protein is CASSQLGSDTEAFF. Variable domain in full (rest from reference TRBV3-1 and TRBJ1-1): DTAVSQTPKYLVTQMGNDKSIKCEQNLGHDTMYWYKQDSKKFLKIMFSYNNKELIINETVPNRFSPKSPDKAHLNLHINSLELGDSAVYFCASSQLGSDTEAFFGQGTRLTVV.

The chain's CDR3 is CAISEVGGETQYF. The DNA of the CDR3 is TGTGCCATCAGTGAGGTGGGGGGAGAGACCCAGTACTTC. V gene TRBV10-3 combines with J gene TRBJ2-5, with TRBD2 as a possible D gene (6 bases). The CDR3 loop spans 13 amino acids. V was cut by 2 bases and J by 4 bases, with 8 bases left in between. Germline CDR1 is ENHRY and CDR2 is SYGVKD.

This clonotype has just a few counts. The chain recombines TRBV2 with TRBJ2-7; no reliable D call. CDR1 and CDR2 (germline): SNHLY, FYNNEI. Deletions cut 1 base from V and 2 bases from J, with 9 bases between. This CDR3 spans 14 amino acids. The CDR3: CASSEGLPPYEQYF. The CDR3 DNA sequence: TGTGCCAGCAGTGAAGGGCTTCCCCCCTACGAGCAGTACTTC.

This clonotype was picked up a small number of times. The chain uses TRBV4-1 and TRBJ1-1; possibly TRBD1 for D (5 bases). V dropped 1 base and J dropped 5 bases, with 17 bases sitting between them. This CDR3 has 16 amino acids. Germline CDR1 MGHRA, CDR2 YSYEKL. The CDR3 protein is CASSQATGTGGTEAFF. The CDR3 DNA sequence: TGCGCCAGCAGCCAAGCCACCGGGACGGGGGGGACTGAAGCTTTCTTT.

The chain carries TRBV7-2 and TRBJ1-5; weak D call: TRBD1 (6 bases). Trimming left V 1 base short and J 4 bases short, with 11 bases between. The CDR3 spans 15 residues. Germline V gene lookup returns CDR1 SGHTA and CDR2 FQGNSA. The CDR3 DNA reads as TGTGCCAGCAGCTTAGGGGGACAACAGAATCAGCCCCAGCATTTT. Its protein product is CASSLGGQQNQPQHF.